Listed here are 25 T cell receptor beta chains from one sample, sequenced in a study of blood T cells in healthy people across ages. Using a J-beta primer mix together with a sample-barcoded 5' primer, a second PCR was run for roughly 6 to 12 cycles. TCRdb called the 5' RACE reads again in MiXCR, with one record for every CDR3 protein. This sample has about 810,000 distinct CDR3 sequences, with roughly 40% found just once. Sequencing used blood. The receptors shown here come from a man between 18 and 35 years old in good health.

As for this clonotype: A much larger clone sits a single nucleotide away, making a read error possible. The V and J genes are TRBV15 and TRBJ2-5; no firm D call. The CDR3 spans 13 residues. Germline CDR1 LNHNV, CDR2 YYDKDF (reference sequence). The V and J ends lost 1 base and 11 bases respectively, with 14 bases between them. DNA of the CDR3: TGTGCCACCAGCAGAGCAGATTCCTACGGGCAGTACTTC. It codes for CATSRADSYGQYF.

This clonotype was recorded many times. The chain is built from TRBV29-1 and TRBJ2-2, with D possibly matching TRBD1 (6 bases). The CDR3 is 13 amino acids. Germline CDR1 SQVTM, CDR2 ANQGSEA. The V end was cut by 3 bases, the J end by 1 base, with 6 bases between. CDR3 loop: CSVETGNTGELFF. The CDR3 bases are TGCAGCGTTGAGACAGGGAACACCGGGGAGCTGTTTTTT.

There are a few counts of this clonotype. The J gene is TRBJ1-6, the V gene TRBV20-1; D uncertain. This CDR3 comprises 12 residues. Germline CDR1 reads DFQATT; CDR2 reads SNEGSKA (reference sequence). Between the trimmed V and J ends, which lost 0 bases and 9 bases, there was a span of 6 bases. The DNA for the CDR3 is TGCAGTGCTAGAGATGAAGGTTCACCCCTCCACTTT. Protein: CSARDEGSPLHF.

The rearrangement links TRBV6-5 to TRBJ2-1; 10 bases fit TRBD2. The V segment lost 0 bases and the J segment 6 bases; nucleotides outside the gene matches: 11. The CDR3 runs 18 residues. Per the germline V gene, CDR1 is MNHEY and CDR2 is SVGAGI. CDR3 sequence: CASSYSPPRSGGANEQFF. In DNA form, the CDR3 reads TGTGCCAGCAGTTACTCTCCTCCTAGGAGCGGGGGGGCCAATGAGCAGTTCTTC.

The chain uses TRBV12-3 or TRBV12-4 and TRBJ2-3; D is possibly TRBD2 (5 bases). The CDR3 has 13 amino acids. V was pared by 7 bases and J by 4 bases, with 12 bases between. The CDR3 sequence: CASNLGSADTQYF. CDR3 in DNA: TGTGCCAGCAATCTGGGGAGCGCAGATACGCAGTATTTT.

On this clonotype itself: Sequence at one end of the junction differs from germline and may be a read error. V usage is TRBV3-1 and J usage is TRBJ2-3; no clear D gene. The CDR3 spans 14 residues. The germline V gene has CDR1 LGHDT and CDR2 YNNKEL (reference sequence). The CDR3 reads CASSQDASTDRQYF. DNA for the CDR3: TGTGCCAGCAGCCAAGATGCGAGCACAGATAGGCAGTATTTT.

V is TRBV20-1 and J is TRBJ1-2; 12 bases fit TRBD1. Germline V CDR1 and CDR2: DFQATT, SNEGSKA (reference sequence). The V segment lost 3 bases and the J segment 3 bases; nucleotides outside the gene matches: 5. The CDR3 contains 15 residues. This CDR3 reads CSASAGQGADYGYTF. CDR3 DNA: TGCAGTGCTAGCGCGGGACAGGGGGCGGACTATGGCTACACCTTC.

Here the CDR3 DNA reads TGTGCCAGCAGCTTATTACGGGGACCGCAGTATTTT. Amino acid sequence: CASSLLRGPQYF. The chain couples TRBV7-3 to TRBJ2-3; D possibly matches TRBD1 or TRBD2 (5 bases each). Germline CDR1 reads SGHTA; CDR2 reads FQGTGA. V lost 2 bases and J lost 10, with 10 bases in between. The CDR3 length is 12 residues.

As for this clonotype: A much larger clone differs by one base, so this may be a read error. V usage is TRBV4-2 and J usage is TRBJ2-3; 12 nucleotides line up with TRBD2. The V gene's germline CDR1 is LGHNA and CDR2 YNFKEQ. The CDR3 loop spans 16 amino acids. Losses at the gene ends were 0 bases for V and 5 bases for J; bases not matched to a gene: 3. CDR3 in DNA: TGTGCCAGCAGCCAAGAAGCTAGCGGGGGGGGAGATACGCAGTATTTT. Amino acids: CASSQEASGGGDTQYF.

This clonotype was seen ten or more times. V is TRBV12-3 or TRBV12-4 and J is TRBJ1-5, with 8 bases matching TRBD1. J gave up 1 base and V 5 bases, and 4 bases lay outside the gene matches. The CDR3 runs 15 residues. The CDR3 protein is CASSPGGRSNQPQHF. The DNA of the CDR3 is TGTGCCAGCAGTCCAGGGGGCCGCAGCAATCAGCCCCAGCATTTT.

This sequence joins TRBV14 and TRBJ1-4; D remains ambiguous. The V and J ends lost 0 bases and 11 bases respectively, with 10 bases between them. Germline-derived CDR1 and CDR2 are SGHDN and FVKESK. The CDR3 spans 13 residues. The CDR3 protein is CASSQERSGKLFF. CDR3 coding DNA: TGTGCCAGCAGCCAAGAAAGGTCCGGGAAACTGTTTTTT. The full variable domain, its missing parts supplied by reference TRBV14 and TRBJ1-4, is EAGVTQFPSHSVIEKGQTVTLRCDPISGHDNLYWYRRVMGKEIKFLLHFVKESKQDESGMPNNRFLAERTGGTYSTLKVQPAELEDSGVYFCASSQERSGKLFFGSGTQLSVL.

This clonotype was picked up a small number of times. J is TRBJ1-5 and V is TRBV6-2 or TRBV6-3; D might be TRBD1 (5 bases). The germline V gene has CDR1 MNHEY and CDR2 SVGEGT. V was pared by 6 bases and J by 2 bases, with 14 bases between. There are 15 residues in the CDR3. The CDR3 is CASSLDQGGNQPQHF. CDR3 bases: TGTGCCAGCAGCCTGGACCAGGGAGGCAATCAGCCCCAGCATTTT.

The V gene is TRBV7-2, the J gene TRBJ2-5, with 12 bases identical to TRBD2. The CDR3 covers 17 residues. The V gene end was trimmed by 1 base and the J gene end by 11 bases; junction bases not matched to a gene: 14. The germline gives CDR1 SGHTA, CDR2 FQGNSA. DNA of the CDR3: TGTGCCAGCAGCTTAGTAAGGCTAGCGGGGGGGTACAATGAGCAGTACTTC. Its protein product is CASSLVRLAGGYNEQYF.

This chain links TRBV12-3 or TRBV12-4 with TRBJ2-3; 10 bases line up with TRBD2. Trimming took 8 bases from V and 1 from J; bases not matched to a gene: 6. This CDR3 is built from 15 residues. The DNA for the CDR3 is TGTGCCAGCCGGCTAGCGGGGGTCCGCACAGATACGCAGTATTTT. It codes for CASRLAGVRTDTQYF.

As for this clonotype: A junction end diverges from the germline sequence, so it may reflect a read error. The chain carries TRBV9 and TRBJ2-1, with D perhaps matching TRBD2 (7 bases). The J call may be mistaken, given a closer DNA end match to TRBJ2-7. The CDR3 spans 18 residues. From germline, CDR1 is SGDLS and CDR2 YYNGEE. The CDR3 protein is CARSAPGGLPSSYNEQYF. CDR3 sequence (DNA): TGTGCCCGCAGCGCCCCGGGGGGCCTCCCGAGCTCCTACAATGAGCAGTACTTC.

This clonotype has a handful of counts. The J gene is TRBJ2-3, the V gene TRBV7-2; 8 positions match TRBD1. After removal of 5 bases from V and 4 bases from J, the junction contained 8 bases not matched to a gene. The CDR3 extends over 15 amino acids. Germline V lookup: CDR1 SGHTA, CDR2 FQGNSA. The CDR3 DNA follows: TGTGCCAGCAGCCTAGGACAGGGAGGATCAGATACGCAGTATTTT. It encodes CASSLGQGGSDTQYF.

Here the CDR3 reads CASSKGVEGGWSYGYTF. CDR3 bases: TGTGCCAGCAGCAAAGGCGTGGAGGGGGGCTGGAGCTATGGCTACACCTTC. V and J are TRBV21-1 and TRBJ1-2. TRBV21-1 is a listed pseudogene. The CDR3 has 17 residues.

This chain links TRBV5-1 with TRBJ2-1; perhaps TRBD2 as D (6 bases). The CDR3 totals 12 residues. Germline V gene lookup returns CDR1 SGHRS and CDR2 YFSETQ. V was cut by 2 bases and J by 13 bases, with 13 bases left in between. The CDR3 sequence: CASSLGGGAQFF. CDR3 nucleotide sequence: TGCGCCAGCAGCTTAGGAGGCGGGGCCCAGTTCTTC.

This clonotype showed up just a few times. This sequence joins TRBV5-1 and TRBJ1-1; 7 positions agree with TRBD1. Trimming cost V 4 bases and J 4 bases; bases outside gene matches: 13. This CDR3 spans 16 amino acids. From germline, CDR1 is SGHRS and CDR2 YFSETQ. The CDR3 DNA follows: TGCGCCAGCAGCGAAACACCACAGGGGACGGTCACTGAAGCTTTCTTT. It translates to CASSETPQGTVTEAFF.

V and J are TRBV9 and TRBJ1-4, with 7 bases fitting TRBD1. The CDR3 totals 16 residues. The germline V gene has CDR1 SGDLS and CDR2 YYNGEE. V shed 0 bases, J shed 8 bases, and the junction held 10 bases outside the gene matches. The CDR3 DNA reads TGTGCCAGCAGCGTAGGTTACTCAGGGGGTCACGAAAAACTGTTTTTT. It specifies CASSVGYSGGHEKLFF.

The chain employs TRBV4-2 and TRBJ2-1; 13 nucleotides match TRBD2. J was trimmed by 1 base and V by 4 bases; bases with no gene match: 7. The CDR3 has 18 residues. Germline V CDR1 and CDR2: LGHNA, YNFKEQ. The CDR3 DNA sequence: TGTGCCAGCAGCCTTACTAGCGGGGGGGCCTGGTCCTACAATGAGCAGTTCTTC. Its translation is CASSLTSGGAWSYNEQFF.

This chain uses TRBV20-1 with TRBJ1-2; 9 bases fit TRBD1. The CDR3 length is 13 residues. Germline V gene sequence: CDR1 DFQATT, CDR2 SNEGSKA (reference sequence). V gave up 2 bases and J gave up 8 bases; unmatched junction bases: 6. The CDR3 sequence: CSARRQGVGGYTF. The DNA for the CDR3 is TGCAGTGCTAGACGACAGGGGGTGGGCGGCTACACCTTC.

This clonotype was seen a handful of times. The chain couples TRBV12-3 or TRBV12-4 to TRBJ2-6, with unresolved D. The CDR3 has 20 amino acids. With 7 bases removed from V and 0 bases from J, the gap between germline ends came to 25 bases. CDR3 protein: CASTVLGSLFGDSGANVLTF. The CDR3 DNA reads TGTGCCAGCACCGTTTTAGGTAGCCTTTTTGGGGACTCTGGGGCCAACGTCCTGACTTTC.

V is TRBV5-1 and J is TRBJ2-3; D uncertain. The CDR3 runs to 17 residues. Germline CDR1 reads SGHRS; CDR2 reads YFSETQ. The V end lost 4 bases, the J end lost 4 bases, and 22 bases lay between the germline ends. The CDR3 loop is CASSTYQTRSDPDTQYF. CDR3 DNA: TGCGCCAGCAGCACCTACCAGACCCGAAGCGACCCAGATACGCAGTATTTT.

A few counts support this clonotype. The J gene is TRBJ2-2, the V gene TRBV7-9; no clear D. Germline CDR1 is SEHNR and CDR2 is FQNEAQ (reference sequence). The CDR3 sequence is 15 residues long. V was pared by 5 bases and J by 2 bases, with 12 bases between. CDR3 residues: CASSPGPANTGELFF. The CDR3 DNA is TGTGCCAGCAGCCCTGGGCCGGCAAACACCGGGGAGCTGTTTTTT.